Below, 31 T cell receptor beta chains from the same sample are listed, as sequenced in a study of blood T cells in healthy people across ages. A J-beta primer mix and a sample-barcoded 5' primer were used in a second PCR of roughly 7 to 12 cycles. TCRdb ran MiXCR on the 5' RACE reads and lists one entry per CDR3 protein. Of 1.5 million to 1.8 million distinct CDR3 sequences detected, about 42% appear once; the ten largest clones hold around 4%. The sample taken for sequencing was blood. The receptors were gathered from a young woman in good health.

CDR3 region: CASSHVPGQGALEAFF. The CDR3 DNA reads TGCGCCAGCAGCCACGTACCGGGACAGGGGGCTCTTGAAGCTTTCTTT. V and J are TRBV4-1 and TRBJ1-1; TRBD1 matches 12 bases. V lost 3 bases, J lost 7 bases, and 9 bases stayed unmatched. This CDR3 is built from 16 residues. Germline CDR1 is MGHRA and CDR2 is YSYEKL.

The chain joins TRBV24-1 to TRBJ2-1; 9 nucleotides agree with TRBD1. This CDR3 contains 14 residues. Germline V CDR1 and CDR2: KGHDR, SFDVKD. Losses at the gene ends were 7 bases for V and 6 bases for J; bases not matched to a gene: 6. The chain's CDR3 is CATSDPGQGNEQFF. CDR3 nucleotide sequence: TGTGCCACCAGCGACCCGGGACAGGGCAATGAGCAGTTCTTC.

This clonotype showed up many times. The V call is TRBV20-1, the J call TRBJ2-7, with D unclear. Germline values: CDR1 DFQATT, CDR2 SNEGSKA (reference sequence). This CDR3 spans 11 amino acids. V lost 5 bases and J lost 4, with 9 bases in between. CDR3 loop: CSAGRAYEQYF. In DNA form, the CDR3 reads TGCAGTGCTGGCCGGGCTTACGAGCAGTACTTC.

This chain links TRBV29-1 with TRBJ1-3, with D possibly TRBD1 on 5 matching bases. V was clipped by 6 bases and J by 4 bases, with 16 bases between them. The germline V gene has CDR1 SQVTM and CDR2 ANQGSEA. The CDR3 totals 14 residues. This CDR3 is CSVQQWGTGNTIYF. In nucleotides, the CDR3 is TGCAGCGTCCAGCAATGGGGGACGGGAAACACCATATATTTT.

The chain employs TRBV20-1 and TRBJ1-5; D is unresolved. Germline loops: CDR1 DFQATT, CDR2 SNEGSKA (reference sequence). The CDR3 has 15 amino acids. V lost 3 bases to trimming and J lost 0 bases, with 12 bases between them. CDR3 nucleotides: TGCAGTGCTAGTTCCAGCCAATATAGCAATCAGCCCCAGCATTTT. Its translation is CSASSSQYSNQPQHF.

Comment on this clonotype: Mismatch with germline at one junction end may stem from a read error. The V gene is TRBV28, the J gene TRBJ2-1, with a weak D call TRBD1 (5 bases). This CDR3 has 15 amino acids. Germline-derived CDR1 and CDR2 are MDHEN and SYDVKM. Here the CDR3 DNA reads TGTGACAGCAGTTTAGGGGTCAGCTCCTACAATGAGCAGTTCTTC. Translating it yields CDSSLGVSSYNEQFF. The whole variable domain, remainder taken from reference TRBV28 and TRBJ2-1, is DVKVTQSSRYLVKRTGEKVFLECVQDMDHENMFWYRQDPGLGLRLIYFSYDVKMKEKGDIPEGYSVSREKKERFSLILESASTNQTSMYLCDSSLGVSSYNEQFFGPGTRLTVL.

The chain uses TRBV28 and TRBJ2-3; 8 bases fit TRBD2. From germline, CDR1 is MDHEN and CDR2 SYDVKM. The CDR3 covers 15 residues. The ends lost 5 bases at V and 2 bases at J; junction bases unmatched: 6. The CDR3 loop is CASSPTLAVTDTQYF. CDR3 DNA: TGTGCCAGCAGTCCTACACTAGCGGTCACAGATACGCAGTATTTT. The full variable domain, in which reference TRBV28 and TRBJ2-3 provide the parts outside the CDR3, is DVKVTQSSRYLVKRTGEKVFLECVQDMDHENMFWYRQDPGLGLRLIYFSYDVKMKEKGDIPEGYSVSREKKERFSLILESASTNQTSMYLCASSPTLAVTDTQYFGPGTRLTVL.

This chain connects TRBV24-1 to TRBJ2-3; the D call may be TRBD1 or TRBD2 (5 bases each). V gave up 1 base and J gave up 4 bases, with 11 bases separating them. The germline V gene encodes CDR1 KGHDR and CDR2 SFDVKD. This CDR3 spans 15 amino acids. CDR3 sequence (DNA): TGTGCCACCAGTGATTTTACGGGACGGTCAGATACGCAGTATTTT. This sequence encodes CATSDFTGRSDTQYF.

V gene TRBV7-3 combines with J gene TRBJ2-1; D perhaps matches TRBD2 (6 bases). This CDR3 has 17 residues. V dropped 6 bases and J dropped 4 bases, with 22 bases sitting between them. Germline V gene lookup returns CDR1 SGHTA and CDR2 FQGTGA. CDR3 loop: CASSPKQTSTMYNEQFF. DNA of the CDR3: TGTGCCAGCAGTCCAAAACAAACTAGCACCATGTACAATGAGCAGTTCTTC.

This clonotype was counted a few times. The gene calls are TRBV20-1 and TRBJ2-3; D not resolved. The CDR3 covers 10 residues. Germline values: CDR1 DFQATT, CDR2 SNEGSKA (reference sequence). The CDR3 protein is CPSLGDTQYF. CDR3 nucleotide sequence: TGCCCGTCTCTAGGGGATACGCAGTATTTT.

J is TRBJ2-3 and V is TRBV19; the match to TRBD2 covers 13 bases. V lost 6 bases and J lost 4; bases outside the gene matches: 4. Germline CDR1 reads LNHDA; CDR2 reads SQIVND (reference sequence). The length of the CDR3 is 15 residues. DNA of the CDR3: TGTGCCAGTAGGAGACTAGCGGGAGGCTCAGATACGCAGTATTTT. Encoded protein: CASRRLAGGSDTQYF.

This clonotype came up a few times. The chain combines TRBV20-1 with TRBJ1-1; perhaps TRBD1 as D (6 bases). The CDR3 totals 14 residues. Between the trimmed V and J ends, which lost 3 bases and 4 bases, there was a span of 15 bases. Germline V gene sequence: CDR1 DFQATT, CDR2 SNEGSKA (reference sequence). CDR3 loop: CSARAPQGFTEAFF. DNA of the CDR3: TGCAGTGCTAGGGCCCCACAGGGTTTCACTGAAGCTTTCTTT.

With regard to this clonotype: At one boundary the junction diverges from the germline segment, which might be a read error. CDR3 sequence reads: CASSLTGNQPRHF. In DNA form, the CDR3 reads TGCGCCAGCAGCCTGACAGGTAATCAGCCCCGGCATTTT. The J gene is TRBJ1-5, the V gene TRBV5-1, with D maybe TRBD1 (6 bases). Germline values: CDR1 SGHRS, CDR2 YFSETQ. The CDR3 spans 13 residues.

The chain carries TRBV5-1 and TRBJ2-1; 8 bases are shared with TRBD1. The CDR3 consists of 16 residues. Trimming removed 0 bases from V and 9 bases from J; junction bases left unmatched: 11. Germline loops: CDR1 SGHRS, CDR2 YFSETQ. The CDR3 DNA sequence: TGCGCCAGCAGCTTGGACTGGACAGGGCCTCGGAGTGAGCAGTTCTTC. It is translated as CASSLDWTGPRSEQFF.

The V call is TRBV20-1, the J call TRBJ2-4; D is perhaps TRBD2 (6 bases). CDR1 is DFQATT and CDR2 is SNEGSKA in the germline V gene (reference sequence). The V and J ends lost 6 bases and 2 bases respectively, with 11 bases between them. The CDR3 is 13 residues long. The CDR3 nucleotides read TGCAGTGCGCAGGAGGGGACCAAAAACATTCAGTACTTC. Its protein product is CSAQEGTKNIQYF.

V is TRBV27 and J is TRBJ2-3; D uncertain. The CDR3 runs 15 residues. Trimming took 4 bases from V and 4 from J, leaving 15 bases between them. Germline lookup yields CDR1 MNHEY and CDR2 SMNVEV (reference sequence). CDR3 nucleotides: TGTGCCAGCAGTTCCCCCCTCTTTTCGCCAGATACGCAGTATTTT. This encodes CASSSPLFSPDTQYF.

The rearrangement joins TRBV4-2 to TRBJ2-4; possible D gene TRBD1, 7 bases. The CDR3 runs 15 residues. V dropped 5 bases and J dropped 10 bases, with 21 bases sitting between them. Germline V CDR1 and CDR2: LGHNA, YNFKEQ. As DNA, the CDR3 is TGTGCCAGCAGCTTGGTCAGGGGGGACAGAACTATTCAGTACTTC. It yields the protein CASSLVRGDRTIQYF.

This chain joins TRBV29-1 and TRBJ2-1; D is perhaps TRBD1 or TRBD2 (6 bases each). This CDR3 has 13 amino acids. Germline assignment: CDR1 SQVTM and CDR2 ANQGSEA. Trimming left V 7 bases short and J 7 bases short, with 17 bases between. CDR3: CSGRGGGVNEQFF. Here the CDR3 DNA reads TGCAGCGGGCGAGGAGGGGGTGTGAATGAGCAGTTCTTC.

Details on this clonotype: At one of its ends the junction is not consistent with the germline gene, which may arise from a read error. The chain couples TRBV6-2 or TRBV6-3 to TRBJ1-6; 8 bases map to TRBD1. This CDR3 has 14 amino acids. The germline gives CDR1 MNHEY, CDR2 SVGEGT. The CDR3 protein is CASRRAGGDSPPHF. The CDR3, as DNA: TGTGCCAGCAGGCGGGCAGGGGGCGATTCACCCCCCCACTTT.

This clonotype was recorded once. This chain uses TRBV27 with TRBJ1-2; D perhaps matches TRBD1 (6 bases). The CDR3 is made up of 13 amino acids. Trimming cost V 5 bases and J 4 bases, with 11 bases left between them. Germline lookup yields CDR1 MNHEY and CDR2 SMNVEV (reference sequence). Written as DNA, the CDR3 is TGTGCCAGCAGTATGGGACACGTCTATGGCTACACCTTC. This gives the protein CASSMGHVYGYTF.

This clonotype was detected a few times. The rearrangement links TRBV11-2 to TRBJ2-3; D is unclear. Germline V gene data show CDR1 as SGHAT and CDR2 as FQNNGV. V lost 1 base to trimming and J lost 2 bases, with 10 bases between them. This CDR3 has 15 residues. CDR3 nucleotides: TGTGCCAGCAGCTTAGGTTTCACTAACACAGATACGCAGTATTTT. Residues: CASSLGFTNTDTQYF.

This clonotype has just a few counts. The chain joins TRBV4-1 to TRBJ1-1, with D unresolved. From germline, CDR1 is MGHRA and CDR2 YSYEKL. V lost 4 bases, J lost 5 bases, and 17 bases lay in between. The CDR3 extends over 15 amino acids. The CDR3 spells CASSRIDPLLTEAFF. The CDR3 DNA sequence: TGCGCCAGCAGCCGTATTGACCCTCTGCTAACTGAAGCTTTCTTT.

This chain connects TRBV5-1 to TRBJ2-3; D not resolved. With 0 bases removed from V and 2 bases from J, the gap between germline ends came to 10 bases. The CDR3 runs to 15 residues. Per germline, CDR1 SGHRS and CDR2 YFSETQ. The CDR3 spells CASSLEGSPTDTQYF. The CDR3 DNA is TGCGCCAGCAGCTTGGAGGGCTCGCCCACAGATACGCAGTATTTT.

The CDR3 DNA sequence: TGTGCCACCAGTGATACTAACACAGATACGCAGTATTTT. Its protein is CATSDTNTDTQYF. The genes are TRBV24-1 and TRBJ2-3; D not certain. CDR3 size: 13 residues. The germline CDR1 and CDR2 sequences are KGHDR and SFDVKD. With 3 bases removed from V and 2 bases from J, the gap between germline ends came to 5 bases.

V usage is TRBV7-2 and J usage is TRBJ2-1; D may be TRBD1 or TRBD2 (6 bases each). The CDR3 is made up of 14 amino acids. The ends were cut back, 0 bases at V and 9 bases at J, with 12 bases in the middle. Germline lookup yields CDR1 SGHTA and CDR2 FQGNSA. DNA for the CDR3: TGTGCCAGCAGCTTAGCTTTAGGGGGGAGTGAGCAGTTCTTC. Translation gives CASSLALGGSEQFF. The whole variable domain, filled in from reference TRBV7-2 and TRBJ2-1, reads GAGVSQSPSNKVTEKGKDVELRCDPISGHTALYWYRQSLGQGLEFLIYFQGNSAPDKSGLPSDRFSAERTGGSVSTLTIQRTQQEDSAVYLCASSLALGGSEQFFGPGTRLTVL.

This clonotype was seen only once. The chain combines TRBV25-1 with TRBJ2-3; 12 bases are shared with TRBD2. Germline V lookup: CDR1 MGHDK, CDR2 SYGVNS. There are 16 residues in the CDR3. V was clipped by 5 bases and J by 3 bases; unmatched bases: 6. In nucleotides, the CDR3 is TGTGCCAGCAGTCCAACTAGCGGGGGGCAGACAGATACGCAGTATTTT. It translates to CASSPTSGGQTDTQYF.

The chain carries TRBV15 and TRBJ1-6; 9 bases agree with TRBD1. The germline CDR1 and CDR2 sequences are LNHNV and YYDKDF (reference sequence). Trimming cost V 0 bases and J 6 bases; bases outside gene matches: 6. The CDR3 is 17 residues long. The CDR3 nucleotides read TGTGCCACCAGCAGAGATTTTGGGGACAGGGTTAATTCACCCCTCCACTTT. Protein product: CATSRDFGDRVNSPLHF.

The chain employs TRBV7-9 and TRBJ2-5, with 8 bases fitting TRBD1. Trimming removed 4 bases from V and 4 bases from J; junction bases left unmatched: 8. The CDR3 sequence is 15 residues long. Germline CDR1 SEHNR, CDR2 FQNEAQ (reference sequence). Here the CDR3 reads CASSYQTGTGETQYF. The CDR3 nucleotides read TGTGCCAGCAGCTACCAAACCGGGACAGGAGAGACCCAGTACTTC.

This chain joins TRBV4-3 and TRBJ2-3; D is unclear. The CDR3 covers 15 residues. CDR1 and CDR2 from the germline V gene are LGHNA and YSLEER. Trimming stripped 2 bases from V and 2 bases from J, with 11 bases between. CDR3 amino acids: CASSQNTANTDTQYF. The CDR3 DNA reads TGCGCCAGCAGCCAAAATACAGCAAACACAGATACGCAGTATTTT.

This clonotype showed up just a few times. V and J are TRBV12-3 or TRBV12-4 and TRBJ1-2; unclear D gene. V lost 5 bases and J lost 10, with 14 bases in between. The CDR3 has 12 residues. CDR3 loop: CASSRQTRTYTF. Written as DNA, the CDR3 is TGTGCCAGCAGTCGCCAAACACGTACCTACACCTTC.

This clonotype was picked up a small number of times. The chain links TRBV28 to TRBJ2-1, with 9 bases aligning to TRBD1. Unmatched junction bases numbered 11, after V lost 6 bases and J lost 8 bases. Looked up from germline, CDR1 is MDHEN and CDR2 is SYDVKM. The CDR3 is 15 amino acids. CDR3 region: CASRRPGQGRHEQFF. The DNA of the CDR3 is TGTGCCAGCAGGCGACCGGGACAGGGAAGGCATGAGCAGTTCTTC.